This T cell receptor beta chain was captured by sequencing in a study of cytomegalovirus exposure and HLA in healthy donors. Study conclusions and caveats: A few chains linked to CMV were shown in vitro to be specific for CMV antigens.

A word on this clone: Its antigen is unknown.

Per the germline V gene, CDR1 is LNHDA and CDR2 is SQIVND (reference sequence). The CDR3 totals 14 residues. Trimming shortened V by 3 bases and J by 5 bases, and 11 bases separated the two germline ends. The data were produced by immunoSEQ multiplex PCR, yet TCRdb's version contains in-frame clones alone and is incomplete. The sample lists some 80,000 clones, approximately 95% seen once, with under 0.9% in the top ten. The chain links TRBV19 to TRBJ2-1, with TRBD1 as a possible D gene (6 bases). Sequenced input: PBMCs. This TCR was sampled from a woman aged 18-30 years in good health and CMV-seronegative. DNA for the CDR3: TGTGCCAGTAGTATTAGGTGGGGGCACAATGAGCAGTTCTTC. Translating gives CASSIRWGHNEQFF.